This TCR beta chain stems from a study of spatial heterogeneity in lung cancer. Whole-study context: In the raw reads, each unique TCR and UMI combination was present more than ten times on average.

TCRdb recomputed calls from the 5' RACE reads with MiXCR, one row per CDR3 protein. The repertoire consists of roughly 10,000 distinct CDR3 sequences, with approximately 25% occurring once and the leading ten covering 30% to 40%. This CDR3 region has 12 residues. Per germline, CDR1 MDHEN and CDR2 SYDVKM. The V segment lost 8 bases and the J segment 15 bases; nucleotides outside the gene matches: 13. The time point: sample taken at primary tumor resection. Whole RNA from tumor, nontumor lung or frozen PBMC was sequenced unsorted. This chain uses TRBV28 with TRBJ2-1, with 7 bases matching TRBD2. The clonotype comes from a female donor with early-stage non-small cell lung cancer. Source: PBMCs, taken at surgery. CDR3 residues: CASGKGRTRGFF. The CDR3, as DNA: TGTGCCAGCGGGAAGGGTAGGACTAGGGGGTTCTTC. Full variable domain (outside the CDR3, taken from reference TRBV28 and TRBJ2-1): DVKVTQSSRYLVKRTGEKVFLECVQDMDHENMFWYRQDPGLGLRLIYFSYDVKMKEKGDIPEGYSVSREKKERFSLILESASTNQTSMYLCASGKGRTRGFFGPGTRLTVL.